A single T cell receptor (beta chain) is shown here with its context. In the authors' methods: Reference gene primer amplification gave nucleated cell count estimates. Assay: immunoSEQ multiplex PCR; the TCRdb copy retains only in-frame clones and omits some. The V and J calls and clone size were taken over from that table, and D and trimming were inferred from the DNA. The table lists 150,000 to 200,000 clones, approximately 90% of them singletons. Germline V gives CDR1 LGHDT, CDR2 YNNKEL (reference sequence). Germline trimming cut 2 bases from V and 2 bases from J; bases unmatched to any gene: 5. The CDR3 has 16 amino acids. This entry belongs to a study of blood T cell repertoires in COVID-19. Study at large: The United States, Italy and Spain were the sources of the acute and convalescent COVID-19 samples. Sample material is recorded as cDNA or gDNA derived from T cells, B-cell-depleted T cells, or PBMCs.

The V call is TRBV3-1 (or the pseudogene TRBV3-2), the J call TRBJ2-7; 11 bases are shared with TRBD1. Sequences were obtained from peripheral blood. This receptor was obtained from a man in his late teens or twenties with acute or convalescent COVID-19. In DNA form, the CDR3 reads TGTGCCAGCAGCCAATACGGGACAGGGGGACCCTACGAGCAGTACTTC. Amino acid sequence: CASSQYGTGGPYEQYF.